Described below is a single TCR beta chain sequence and its context. As originally analysed: Reference gene primer amplification gave estimated nucleated cell counts. Data came from immunoSEQ multiplex PCR; TCRdb stores just in-frame clones and leaves some out. The V and J calls and clone size were taken over from that table, and D and trimming were inferred from the DNA. Among roughly 300,000 clones listed, around 80% were seen once. This record comes from a study of blood T cell repertoires in COVID-19. Study-level information: Specimens from acute and convalescent COVID-19 originated in the United States, Italy and Spain. PBMCs, B-cell-depleted T cells, or T cells were the source of the cDNA or gDNA that made up the material.

Trimming took 0 bases from V and 6 from J; bases not matched to a gene: 11. CDR1 is LGHDT and CDR2 is YNNKEL in the germline V gene (reference sequence). The CDR3 is 17 residues long. Sequencing was done on a sample of peripheral blood. This TCR derives from a woman aged 45-65 years with acute or convalescent COVID-19. The chain is built from TRBV3-1 (or the pseudogene TRBV3-2) and TRBJ2-5, with 9 positions matching TRBD2. CDR3 DNA: TGTGCCAGCAGCCAAGAAGGTGGAGCGGGGGGTCGGAAGACCCAGTACTTC. This translates into CASSQEGGAGGRKTQYF.